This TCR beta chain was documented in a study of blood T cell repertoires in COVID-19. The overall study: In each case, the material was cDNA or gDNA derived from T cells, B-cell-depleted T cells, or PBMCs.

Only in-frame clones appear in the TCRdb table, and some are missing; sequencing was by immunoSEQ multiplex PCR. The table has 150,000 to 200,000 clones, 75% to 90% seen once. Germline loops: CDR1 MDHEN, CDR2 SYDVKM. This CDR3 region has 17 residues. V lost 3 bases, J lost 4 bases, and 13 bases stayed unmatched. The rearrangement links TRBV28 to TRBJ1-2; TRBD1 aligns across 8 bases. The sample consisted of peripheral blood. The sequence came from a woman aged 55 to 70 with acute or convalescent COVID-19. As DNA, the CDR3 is TGTGCCAGCAGTTTCGCGTCAGCCAGGGGGCTCGCCTATGGCTACACCTTC. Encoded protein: CASSFASARGLAYGYTF.